The T cell receptor beta chain described here comes from a study of T cell responses to AZD1222 COVID-19 vaccine. Some clones are missing from TCRdb's copy, which holds only in-frame ones; the method was immunoSEQ multiplex PCR. This table holds about 180,000 clones, nearly 95% found once. The TCR was taken from an adult who received the AZD1222 COVID-19 vaccine. Material: peripheral blood, obtained 28 days after the second AZD1222 dose.

This CDR3 reads CASSPQGENTGELFF. The CDR3 DNA reads TGTGCCAGCTCACCACAGGGAGAAAACACCGGGGAGCTGTTTTTT. The genes are TRBV18 and TRBJ2-2; D is perhaps TRBD2 (5 bases). V shed 1 base and J shed 2 bases, with 8 bases lying between them. Germline values: CDR1 KGHSH, CDR2 LQKENI. The CDR3 runs to 15 residues.